The 31 T cell receptor beta chains below all came from one sample that was sequenced in a study of CD8+CD57+ T cells in acquired aplastic anemia. Genomic DNA provided the template from which TCR beta VDJ and CDR3 profiles were obtained. TCRdb re-derived calls from the reads in MiXCR, one entry per CDR3 protein. The data contain approximately 150,000 distinct CDR3 sequences, roughly 45% of them singletons. Those patients picked for sequencing had displayed CD8+CD57+ cell expansion on flow cytometry. Sample: sorted CD4+, CD8+, or CD8+CD57+ T cells (not recorded which) from PBMCs. The receptors derive from a human donor with aplastic anemia.

This clonotype occurred many times. V is TRBV19 and J is TRBJ2-5; possibly TRBD1 for D (6 bases). The CDR3 loop spans 19 amino acids. V was cut by 0 bases and J by 3 bases, with 23 bases left in between. Germline V CDR1 and CDR2: LNHDA, SQIVND (reference sequence). The CDR3 coding sequence is TGTGCCAGTAGTATAGAAGTGAGGGCCAGGGGCATCCACAAAGAGACCCAGTACTTC. The encoded protein is CASSIEVRARGIHKETQYF. Variable domain in full (rest from reference TRBV19 and TRBJ2-5): DGGITQSPKYLFRKEGQNVTLSCEQNLNHDAMYWYRQDPGQGLRLIYYSQIVNDFQKGDIAEGYSVSREKKESFPLTVTSAQKNPTAFYLCASSIEVRARGIHKETQYFGPGTRLLVL.

This sequence joins TRBV15 and TRBJ2-7; a weak D match, TRBD1 (5 bases). The CDR3 length is 12 residues. V was shortened by 4 bases and J by 1 base, with 5 bases between the two germline ends. The V gene's germline CDR1 is LNHNV and CDR2 YYDKDF (reference sequence). The CDR3 DNA reads as TGTGCCACCAGCACAGGGTCCTACGAGCAGTACTTC. Protein sequence: CATSTGSYEQYF. Supplemented by reference TRBV15 and TRBJ2-7, the full variable domain reads DAMVIQNPRYQVTQFGKPVTLSCSQTLNHNVMYWYQQKSSQAPKLLFHYYDKDFNNEADTPDNFQSRRPNTSFCFLDIRSPGLGDTAMYLCATSTGSYEQYFGPGTRLTVT.

This chain joins TRBV5-4 and TRBJ2-7; D possibly corresponds to TRBD1 (5 bases). Germline CDR1 SGHNT, CDR2 YYREEE (reference sequence). The CDR3 contains 14 residues. V was shortened by 3 bases and J by 1 base, with 11 bases between the two germline ends. The CDR3, as DNA: TGTGCCAGCAGCTCCTGGACATTTTCCTACGAGCAGTACTTC. The encoded protein is CASSSWTFSYEQYF.

Concerning this clonotype: The germline gene is not matched at one end of the junction; a read error may be the cause. This chain connects TRBV19 to TRBJ1-5, with a possible D match to TRBD1 (6 bases). The CDR3 extends over 13 amino acids. Germline CDR1 and CDR2: LNHDA and SQIVND (reference sequence). CDR3 nucleotide sequence: TGCGCCAGCAGTGAGGGTACAGGGCAGCCCCAGCATTTT. The encoded protein is CASSEGTGQPQHF.

This clonotype was seen a handful of times. This rearrangement joins TRBV12-3 or TRBV12-4 to TRBJ1-4; the match to TRBD1 covers 10 bases. With V trimmed by 11 bases and J by 2 bases, 14 bases remained unmatched. The CDR3 has 17 amino acids. DNA of the CDR3: TGTGCCCTGGGGACAGGGGCCCGAATCGGGACTAATGAAAAACTGTTTTTT. Amino acids: CALGTGARIGTNEKLFF.

V usage is TRBV19 and J usage is TRBJ2-2, with 8 bases lining up with TRBD1. The ends lost 8 bases at V and 2 bases at J; junction bases unmatched: 7. The CDR3 totals 15 residues. Germline CDR1 is LNHDA and CDR2 is SQIVND (reference sequence). CDR3 DNA sequence: TGTGCCAGTTGTCCGGGACAGGTAAACACCGGGGAGCTGTTTTTT. Amino acid sequence: CASCPGQVNTGELFF.

The chain is built from TRBV20-1 and TRBJ1-2, with a tentative D call TRBD1 (6 bases). The CDR3 extends over 14 amino acids. Trimming pared 0 bases from V and 3 bases from J, leaving 11 bases between. The germline V gene encodes CDR1 DFQATT and CDR2 SNEGSKA (reference sequence). CDR3 coding DNA: TGCAGTGCTAGAGAACAGGGCAGGGACTATGGCTACACCTTC. Amino acids: CSAREQGRDYGYTF.

V usage is TRBV3-1 and J usage is TRBJ1-2, with D perhaps matching TRBD1 (5 bases). CDR1 LGHDT and CDR2 YNNKEL come from the germline V gene (reference sequence). The CDR3 length is 16 residues. The germline V and J ends were trimmed by 4 bases and 2 bases, with 17 bases remaining between them. As DNA, the CDR3 is TGTGCCAGCAGCCGGGCCCAGCGACAGACGAACTATGGCTACACCTTC. Amino acids: CASSRAQRQTNYGYTF.

As to this clonotype: Since a much larger clone is just one base distant, this may be a read error. This chain links TRBV11-1 with TRBJ1-2; 9 positions agree with TRBD1. The CDR3 is made up of 16 amino acids. Germline assignment: CDR1 SGHAT and CDR2 FQDESV (reference sequence). Germline trimming cut 5 bases from V and 6 bases from J; bases unmatched to any gene: 13. DNA of the CDR3: TGTGCCAGCAGCGGGGACAGGGTTTCACTATTCGATGGCTACACCTTC. Translated, it gives CASSGDRVSLFDGYTF.

This clonotype was counted only a few times. This chain connects TRBV20-1 to TRBJ2-5, with D maybe TRBD1 (5 bases). Trimming removed 0 bases at V and 4 bases at J, with 15 bases between. The length of the CDR3 is 15 residues. CDR1 and CDR2 from the germline V gene are DFQATT and SNEGSKA (reference sequence). The CDR3 sequence: CSARDPTVRGETQYF. CDR3 in DNA: TGCAGTGCTAGAGATCCGACAGTAAGGGGAGAGACCCAGTACTTC.

This clonotype was detected ten times or more. The chain joins TRBV5-5 to TRBJ2-3, with 7 positions matching TRBD2. The CDR3 extends over 16 amino acids. Germline trimming cut 0 bases from V and 3 bases from J; bases unmatched to any gene: 7. Germline V lookup: CDR1 SGHKS, CDR2 YYEKEE (reference sequence). CDR3 nucleotides: TGTGCCAGCAGCTTGGATCCAGCGGGGTGGACAGATACGCAGTATTTT. Translated: CASSLDPAGWTDTQYF.

The V call is TRBV27, the J call TRBJ1-2; 7 nucleotides align to TRBD1. The ends lost 0 bases at V and 6 bases at J; junction bases unmatched: 7. CDR3 size: 15 residues. Germline V gives CDR1 MNHEY, CDR2 SMNVEV (reference sequence). Written as DNA, the CDR3 is TGTGCCAGCAGTTTATCGGTATCAGGGGGAGATGGCTACACCTTC. Amino acid sequence: CASSLSVSGGDGYTF.

This chain joins TRBV7-2 and TRBJ1-1; 7 bases are shared with TRBD1. The CDR3 length is 15 residues. The V segment lost 5 bases and the J segment 4 bases; nucleotides outside the gene matches: 10. Germline V gene sequence: CDR1 SGHTA, CDR2 FQGNSA. CDR3 sequence (DNA): TGTGCCAGCAGCGCGCGACAGGGACTAGGCACTGAAGCTTTCTTT. This gives the protein CASSARQGLGTEAFF. Full variable domain (remainder filled in from reference TRBV7-2 and TRBJ1-1): GAGVSQSPSNKVTEKGKDVELRCDPISGHTALYWYRQSLGQGLEFLIYFQGNSAPDKSGLPSDRFSAERTGGSVSTLTIQRTQQEDSAVYLCASSARQGLGTEAFFGQGTRLTVV.

J is TRBJ1-1 and V is TRBV9, with 8 bases fitting TRBD1. Trimming removed 0 bases from V and 1 base from J; junction bases left unmatched: 2. This CDR3 region has 15 residues. Per the germline V gene, CDR1 is SGDLS and CDR2 is YYNGEE. The CDR3 sequence is CASSVGGQGNTEAFF. The CDR3 coding sequence is TGTGCCAGCAGCGTAGGAGGACAGGGGAACACTGAAGCTTTCTTT.

The rearrangement uses TRBV7-6 and TRBJ1-1; no firm D call. The V gene's germline CDR1 is SGHVS and CDR2 FNYEAQ. The V gene lost 4 bases and the J gene lost 1 base, with 10 bases spanning the gap. This CDR3 spans 14 amino acids. The CDR3 DNA follows: TGTGCCAGCAGCTGGCTCGCAGGGAACACTGAAGCTTTCTTT. It codes for CASSWLAGNTEAFF.

V and J are TRBV4-1 and TRBJ1-4; TRBD1 might be the D (6 bases). V lost 0 bases, J lost 6 bases, and 11 bases lay in between. From germline, CDR1 is MGHRA and CDR2 YSYEKL. The CDR3 covers 15 residues. CDR3 protein: CASSQEWGRDEKLFF. CDR3 nucleotides: TGCGCCAGCAGCCAAGAGTGGGGGCGGGATGAAAAACTGTTTTTT.

This chain connects TRBV12-3 or TRBV12-4 to TRBJ2-7; 7 bases match TRBD1. Unmatched junction bases numbered 5, after V lost 4 bases and J lost 2 bases. The CDR3 contains 14 residues. The chain's CDR3 is CASSSGTATYEQYF. DNA for the CDR3: TGTGCCAGCAGTTCCGGGACAGCCACCTACGAGCAGTACTTC.

The chain employs TRBV25-1 and TRBJ2-7; D is possibly TRBD2 (6 bases). The CDR3 has 15 residues. Germline CDR1 MGHDK, CDR2 SYGVNS. The V end lost 4 bases, the J end lost 3 bases, and 16 bases lay between the germline ends. CDR3 in amino acids: CASSGRGTASYEQYF. The CDR3 bases are TGTGCCAGCAGTGGCCGGGGGACGGCGAGCTACGAGCAGTACTTC.

This clonotype has a single count. A read error may produce the germline difference seen at one junction end. The chain recombines TRBV24-1 with TRBJ1-2; 8 nucleotides agree with TRBD1. This CDR3 spans 13 amino acids. Germline V gene sequence: CDR1 KGHDR, CDR2 SFDVKD. The CDR3 coding sequence is TGTGCCTCCAGTGACAGGGGAGAATATGGCTACACCTTC. Translation gives CASSDRGEYGYTF.

This clonotype was seen repeatedly, ten times or more. This chain links TRBV20-1 with TRBJ2-2; TRBD1 aligns across 8 bases. CDR1 is DFQATT and CDR2 is SNEGSKA in the germline V gene (reference sequence). V was clipped by 0 bases and J by 2 bases; unmatched bases: 2. The CDR3 spans 15 residues. The CDR3 coding sequence is TGCAGTGCTAGAGATTCAGGGGGCAACACCGGGGAGCTGTTTTTT. This sequence encodes CSARDSGGNTGELFF.

J is TRBJ1-3 and V is TRBV29-1, with 10 bases identical to TRBD1. The CDR3 runs 15 residues. After removal of 7 bases from V and 0 bases from J, the junction contained 6 bases not matched to a gene. The V gene's germline CDR1 is SQVTM and CDR2 ANQGSEA. The CDR3 sequence: CSGDRGLFSGNTIYF. The CDR3 DNA follows: TGCAGCGGAGACAGGGGGCTTTTCTCTGGAAACACCATATATTTT.

This chain links TRBV11-1 with TRBJ1-5; D possibly corresponds to TRBD1 (6 bases). The CDR3 length is 16 residues. Germline V lookup: CDR1 SGHAT, CDR2 FQDESV (reference sequence). Trimming cost V 4 bases and J 1 base, with 14 bases left between them. This CDR3 reads CASSSGKGGSNQPQHF. In DNA, the CDR3 is TGTGCCAGCAGCTCAGGGAAGGGGGGGAGCAATCAGCCCCAGCATTTT.

Only a few counts were recorded for this clonotype. The chain combines TRBV4-1 with TRBJ1-3; tentative D call: TRBD1 (6 bases). Germline lookup yields CDR1 MGHRA and CDR2 YSYEKL. Trimming took off 1 base at V and 0 bases at J, with 16 bases between the two ends. The CDR3 spans 18 residues. The CDR3 nucleotides read TGCGCCAGCAGCCAAGTTGCCGGACAGACTATCTCTGGAAACACCATATATTTT. Translating gives CASSQVAGQTISGNTIYF.

The sample holds many counts of this clonotype. The chain uses TRBV5-6 and TRBJ2-3; 11 bases align to TRBD2. V lost 4 bases to trimming and J lost 5 bases; unmatched junction nucleotides: 3. This CDR3 region has 14 residues. The V gene's germline CDR1 is SGHDT and CDR2 YYEEEE. CDR3 protein: CASSTGLAGDTQYF. Written as DNA, the CDR3 is TGTGCCAGCAGCACAGGACTAGCGGGAGATACGCAGTATTTT.

This clonotype showed up many times. The rearrangement joins TRBV19 to TRBJ1-4; the D gene is possibly TRBD1 (5 bases). CDR3 length equals 13 residues. Trimming stripped 9 bases from V and 5 bases from J, with 13 bases between. Per germline, CDR1 LNHDA and CDR2 SQIVND (reference sequence). CDR3 coding DNA: TGTGCCAGCGCCACGGGGCCCAATGAAAAACTGTTTTTT. Protein: CASATGPNEKLFF.

This clonotype was found many times. V and J are TRBV6-6 and TRBJ2-5; 8 bases map to TRBD2. The CDR3 consists of 17 residues. Germline trimming cut 0 bases from V and 4 bases from J; bases unmatched to any gene: 10. The germline gives CDR1 MNHNY, CDR2 SVGAGI (reference sequence). The CDR3 region has the DNA TGTGCCAGCAGTTACTCGAGAGGGACTAGTCTCAGAGAGACCCAGTACTTC. Translation gives CASSYSRGTSLRETQYF.

Many counts were recorded for this clonotype. The CDR3 loop reads CASSKDRGGYTF. In nucleotides, the CDR3 is TGTGCCAGCAGTAAGGACAGGGGTGGCTACACCTTC. The chain employs TRBV6-1 and TRBJ1-2; 9 bases agree with TRBD1. The CDR3 consists of 12 residues. The germline CDR1 and CDR2 sequences are MNHNS and SASEGT. With 5 bases clipped from V and 7 bases from J, the junction kept 2 bases outside the gene matches.

This clonotype was counted a few times. The chain joins TRBV6-1 to TRBJ1-1; D might be TRBD1 (6 bases). Germline assignment: CDR1 MNHNS and CDR2 SASEGT. Trimming shortened V by 7 bases and J by 0 bases, and 9 bases separated the two germline ends. The CDR3 runs to 13 residues. This CDR3 is CASTRQVNTEAFF. DNA of the CDR3: TGTGCCAGCACCAGACAGGTGAACACTGAAGCTTTCTTT.

This chain uses TRBV5-1 with TRBJ2-7; D not resolved. Per the germline V gene, CDR1 is SGHRS and CDR2 is YFSETQ. This CDR3 is 14 amino acids long. Trimming stripped 2 bases from V and 4 bases from J, with 13 bases between. The CDR3 DNA reads as TGCGCCAGCAGCTTATCATGGTCTGGATACGAGCAGTACTTC. Translating it yields CASSLSWSGYEQYF.

This clonotype turned up a few times. This chain links TRBV2 with TRBJ2-7; D unclear. Per the germline V gene, CDR1 is SNHLY and CDR2 is FYNNEI. The germline V and J ends were trimmed by 1 base and 2 bases, with 12 bases remaining between them. The CDR3 covers 15 residues. CDR3 region: CASSEEEMRAYEQYF. In DNA, the CDR3 is TGTGCCAGCAGTGAAGAGGAAATGCGAGCCTACGAGCAGTACTTC.

This clonotype came up many times. This chain uses TRBV4-3 with TRBJ2-3; 10 bases match TRBD2. Germline loops: CDR1 LGHNA, CDR2 YSLEER. The V gene end was trimmed by 0 bases and the J gene end by 4 bases; junction bases not matched to a gene: 4. The CDR3 spans 16 residues. The CDR3 reads CASSQDTSGNADTQYF. The CDR3 DNA follows: TGCGCCAGCAGCCAAGATACTAGCGGGAACGCAGATACGCAGTATTTT.